A selection of T cell receptor beta chains follows, all from one sample in a study of CD8 T cells in Susac syndrome. TCRdb independently ran MiXCR on the immunoSEQ multiplex PCR reads; one entry per CDR3 protein. Found here are under 150,000 distinct CDR3 sequences, nearly 97% of them singletons; the top ten hold 0.075% to 0.09%. The material sequenced was CD4+ T cells from PBMCs. The receptors originated from a human donor with Susac syndrome. The CDR3 runs from the conserved cysteine through the conserved F or W. Each record gives: D gene, clone size, J gene, V gene, CDR3 protein, CDR3 DNA. A D gene is named only where the DNA matches it firmly. Not all rows give a size; the values are once, few, many and, for expanded clones, a class.

TRBD1 | - | TRBJ2-5 | TRBV20-1 | CTAGLRGRGETQYF | TGCACCGCCGGTCTCAGGGGGCGGGGAGAGACCCAGTACTTC
- | - | TRBJ2-5 | TRBV5-1 | CASRVVQETQYF | TGCGCGAGTCGGGTGGTACAAGAGACCCAGTACTTC
TRBD2 | - | TRBJ2-7 | TRBV4-2 | CASSQQSTSGREQYF | TGTGCCAGCAGCCAACAGTCGACTAGCGGCCGCGAGCAGTACTTC
TRBD1 | - | TRBJ1-1 | TRBV12-3/TRBV12-4 | CASSRTGGPFF | TGTGCCAGCAGTCGGACAGGGGGCCCTTTCTTT
TRBD2 | - | TRBJ2-5 | TRBV5-1 | CASSLSSGNGETQYF | TGCGCCAGCAGCTTGAGTAGCGGGAACGGAGAGACCCAGTACTTC
- | - | TRBJ2-7 | TRBV15 | CATSRNSGPDEQYF | TGTGCCACCAGCAGAAATAGCGGTCCGGACGAGCAGTACTTC
- | - | TRBJ2-3 | TRBV29-1 | CSVPVLETDTQYF | TGCAGCGTTCCAGTGCTGGAAACAGATACGCAGTATTTT
TRBD2 | - | TRBJ2-1 | TRBV10-3 | CAISERTSEQFF | TGTGCCATCAGTGAGAGGACTAGCGAGCAGTTCTTC
TRBD1 | - | TRBJ2-3 | TRBV5-1 | CASSLVAGGSTDTQYF | TGCGCCAGCAGCTTGGTGGCAGGGGGCAGCACAGATACGCAGTATTTT
TRBD1 | - | TRBJ2-5 | TRBV10-3 | CAISESNLPGGQETQYF | TGTGCCATCAGTGAGTCGAACTTGCCAGGGGGCCAAGAGACCCAGTACTTC
TRBD1 | - | TRBJ1-1 | TRBV6-2/TRBV6-3 | CASTLGQGPNTEAFF | TGTGCCAGCACCCTCGGACAGGGCCCGAACACTGAAGCTTTCTTT
- | - | TRBJ2-5 | TRBV27 | CASGPGGETQYF | TGTGCCAGCGGGCCTGGGGGGGAGACCCAGTACTTC
TRBD2 | - | TRBJ2-7 | TRBV11-2 | CASNHPGLAGGSYEQYF | TGTGCCAGCAACCACCCGGGACTAGCGGGGGGATCCTACGAGCAGTACTTC
TRBD1 | - | TRBJ1-4 | TRBV7-9 | CASSPLAWTGINEKLFF | TGTGCCAGCAGCCCACTTGCCTGGACAGGGATTAATGAAAAACTGTTTTTT
- | - | TRBJ2-1 | TRBV7-9 | CASSPANGAESSYNEQFF | TGTGCCAGCAGCCCAGCGAATGGGGCGGAGAGCTCCTACAATGAGCAGTTCTTC
TRBD1 | - | TRBJ2-1 | TRBV2 | CASRVGTGDYNEQFF | TGTGCCAGCAGAGTAGGGACAGGTGACTACAATGAGCAGTTCTTC
TRBD1 | - | TRBJ1-5 | TRBV6-1 | CASRPGTGKSNQPQHF | TGTGCCAGCAGGCCCGGGACAGGGAAGAGCAATCAGCCCCAGCATTTT
TRBD2 | - | TRBJ2-2 | TRBV5-1 | CASSREGSTGELFF | TGCGCCAGCAGCAGGGAGGGAAGCACCGGGGAGCTGTTTTTT
- | - | TRBJ2-3 | TRBV14 | CASSQESRRDTQYF | TGTGCCAGCAGCCAAGAGTCGAGGAGGGATACGCAGTATTTT
- | - | TRBJ1-4 | TRBV2 | CASIGQGMTYEKLFF | TGTGCCAGCATCGGTCAGGGTATGACTTATGAAAAACTGTTTTTT
- | - | TRBJ2-6 | TRBV6-5 | CASSYDSSGANVLTF | TGTGCCAGCAGTTATGACAGCTCTGGGGCCAACGTCCTGACTTTC
- | once | TRBJ2-1 | TRBV19 | CASSTLHLGSGSYNEQFF | TGTGCCAGTAGTACCCTCCATTTAGGGTCTGGGTCCTACAATGAGCAGTTCTTC
TRBD1 | once | TRBJ2-5 | TRBV10-2 | CASTRTGIETQYF | TGCGCCAGCACCCGGACAGGGATAGAGACCCAGTACTTC
- | once | TRBJ2-1 | TRBV7-2 | CASSLDANEQFF | TGTGCCAGCAGCCTTGACGCCAATGAGCAGTTCTTC
- | few | TRBJ1-2 | TRBV14 | CASSQVRGDGYTF | TGTGCCAGCAGCCAAGTCAGGGGTGATGGCTACACCTTC
TRBD2 | - | TRBJ2-3 | TRBV20-1 | CSAWTSGTQYF | TGCAGTGCTTGGACTAGCGGGACCCAGTATTTT
- | - | TRBJ2-3 | TRBV2 | CASSWDSDTQYF | TGTGCCAGCAGTTGGGACTCAGATACGCAGTATTTT
- | - | TRBJ1-4 | TRBV12-3/TRBV12-4 | CASSLSTGNEKLFF | TGTGCCAGCAGTTTGAGTACGGGGAATGAAAAACTGTTTTTT
TRBD1 | once | TRBJ2-7 | TRBV19 | CASSIGTGYEQYF | TGTGCCAGTAGTATTGGGACAGGTTACGAGCAGTACTTC
TRBD2 | - | TRBJ2-2 | TRBV14 | CASSQRGLANTGELFF | TGTGCCAGCAGCCAAAGGGGACTAGCGAACACCGGGGAGCTGTTTTTT
- | - | TRBJ2-2 | TRBV20-1 | CSARPGLSTGELFF | TGCAGTGCTAGGCCGGGACTCTCGACCGGGGAGCTGTTTTTT
- | - | TRBJ1-2 | TRBV29-1 | CSVAGARDYGYTF | TGCAGCGTTGCCGGGGCGCGGGACTATGGCTACACCTTC
- | - | TRBJ2-1 | TRBV7-7 | CASSSGPLEVGEQFF | TGTGCTAGCAGCTCAGGACCCCTCGAGGTGGGTGAGCAGTTCTTC
- | - | TRBJ2-1 | TRBV5-4 | CASSLARDEQFF | TGTGCCAGCAGCTTGGCAAGGGATGAGCAGTTCTTC
- | - | TRBJ2-1 | TRBV28 | CASSPPLRNNEQFF | TGTGCCAGCAGTCCGCCACTCCGCAACAATGAGCAGTTCTTC
- | - | TRBJ2-5 | TRBV5-1 | CASKGPGTQYF | TGCGCCAGCAAGGGGCCGGGGACCCAGTACTTC
- | - | TRBJ2-7 | TRBV2 | CASSGETPYEQYF | TGTGCCAGCAGTGGGGAGACACCCTACGAGCAGTACTTC
- | - | TRBJ2-7 | TRBV5-1 | CASSFNTGTRAYEQYF | TGCGCCAGCAGCTTCAACACAGGAACCCGGGCCTACGAGCAGTACTTC
TRBD1 | - | TRBJ1-2 | TRBV11-1 | CASSSPGQGNYGYTF | TGTGCCAGCAGCTCACCGGGACAGGGGAACTATGGCTACACCTTC
TRBD1 | - | TRBJ2-3 | TRBV28 | CASSKQGATDTQYF | TGTGCCAGCAGCAAACAGGGGGCGACAGATACGCAGTATTTT
- | - | TRBJ2-7 | TRBV28 | CASSLGHEQYF | TGTGCCAGCAGTTTAGGGCACGAGCAGTACTTC
- | - | TRBJ1-4 | TRBV29-1 | CSVRDGGNEKLFF | TGCAGCGTGAGGGACGGGGGGAATGAAAAACTGTTTTTT
- | - | TRBJ2-5 | TRBV5-6 | CASSLTGRGETQYF | TGTGCCAGCAGCTTGACAGGGCGAGGGGAGACCCAGTACTTC
TRBD1 | - | TRBJ1-6 | TRBV5-4 | CASSLKGANSPLHF | TGTGCCAGCAGCTTAAAGGGGGCAAATTCACCCCTCCACTTT
- | few | TRBJ2-7 | TRBV7-9 | CASSLVGYEQYF | TGTGCCAGCAGTTTAGTCGGCTACGAGCAGTACTTC
- | - | TRBJ2-1 | TRBV7-9 | CASSQPSGTYNEQFF | TGTGCCAGCTCCCAGCCCTCAGGGACCTACAATGAGCAGTTCTTC
- | - | TRBJ1-5 | TRBV28 | CASSWTARASPQHF | TGTGCCAGCAGTTGGACAGCACGAGCATCGCCCCAGCATTTT
- | - | TRBJ2-4 | TRBV15 | CATSRTDLAKNIQYF | TGTGCCACCAGCAGAACAGACTTAGCCAAAAACATTCAGTACTTC
- | - | TRBJ1-1 | TRBV29-1 | CSVEKKVLNTEAFF | TGCAGCGTGGAAAAGAAGGTACTGAACACTGAAGCTTTCTTT